Listed below are T cell receptor beta chains from one sample, sequenced in a study of shared clonotypes between healthy human individuals. Repertoires were generated with immunoSEQ multiplex PCR, while TCRdb's copy carries only in-frame clones and drops some. The sample lists 850,000 to 1,200,000 clones, approximately 70% occurring once. The sequenced material came from memory CD4+ T cells sorted from blood. These receptors were collected from a man between 18 and 35 years old in good health. CDR3s include the opening cysteine and the closing phenylalanine or tryptophan. Fields, in order: V gene, J gene, D gene, clone size, CDR3 protein, CDR3 DNA. The D gene is left open where the match is weak. Expanded clones get a size class; other rows say once, few or many, or leave the size out.

v_gene: TRBV15
j_gene: TRBJ2-4
d_gene: .
abundance: .
CDR3aa: CATSRAGSPPQYF
CDR3nt: TGTGCCACCAGCAGAGCTGGGAGTCCCCCCCAGTACTTC

v_gene: TRBV6-6
j_gene: TRBJ1-3
d_gene: .
abundance: .
CDR3aa: CASRQSGTGNTIYF
CDR3nt: TGTGCCAGCAGACAATCGGGGACTGGAAACACCATATATTTT

v_gene: TRBV5-1
j_gene: TRBJ2-7
d_gene: TRBD2
abundance: .
CDR3aa: CASRDPSGEIYEQYF
CDR3nt: TGCGCCAGCAGGGACCCTAGCGGAGAAATTTACGAGCAGTACTTC

v_gene: TRBV7-2
j_gene: TRBJ1-6
d_gene: .
abundance: few
CDR3aa: CASSPGTVGSPLHF
CDR3nt: TGTGCCAGCAGCCCGGGCACAGTAGGTTCACCCCTCCACTTT

v_gene: TRBV18
j_gene: TRBJ2-4
d_gene: TRBD2
abundance: .
CDR3aa: CASSPPEAGGPGNIQYF
CDR3nt: TGTGCCAGCTCACCACCGGAGGCGGGAGGGCCGGGAAACATTCAGTACTTC

v_gene: TRBV18
j_gene: TRBJ2-5
d_gene: .
abundance: .
CDR3aa: CASSPTTGSETQYF
CDR3nt: TGTGCCAGCTCACCGACCACGGGGTCGGAGACCCAGTACTTC

v_gene: TRBV30
j_gene: TRBJ1-3
d_gene: .
abundance: .
CDR3aa: CAWSSRSSGNTIYF
CDR3nt: TGTGCCTGGAGTAGCAGATCCTCTGGAAACACCATATATTTT

v_gene: TRBV29-1
j_gene: TRBJ1-2
d_gene: .
abundance: few
CDR3aa: CSGGTGNYGYTF
CDR3nt: TGCAGCGGGGGCACAGGGAACTATGGCTACACCTTC

v_gene: TRBV6-1
j_gene: TRBJ2-7
d_gene: .
abundance: once
CDR3aa: CASSYNNEQYF
CDR3nt: TGTGCCAGCAGTTACAACAACGAGCAGTACTTC

v_gene: TRBV5-6
j_gene: TRBJ2-7
d_gene: TRBD1
abundance: .
CDR3aa: CASSPLDRDGYEQYF
CDR3nt: TGTGCCAGCAGCCCCTTGGACAGGGACGGCTACGAGCAGTACTTC

v_gene: TRBV5-1
j_gene: TRBJ2-3
d_gene: TRBD2
abundance: .
CDR3aa: CASSQSSSGNTDTQYF
CDR3nt: TGCGCCAGCAGCCAATCATCTAGCGGTAACACAGATACGCAGTATTTT

v_gene: TRBV2
j_gene: TRBJ2-7
d_gene: .
abundance: .
CDR3aa: CASRALGTFDEQYF
CDR3nt: TGTGCCAGCAGGGCGCTAGGGACTTTCGACGAGCAGTACTTC

v_gene: TRBV25-1
j_gene: TRBJ1-2
d_gene: .
abundance: .
CDR3aa: CASSHIDRNYGYTF
CDR3nt: TGTGCCAGCAGTCATATCGACAGAAACTATGGCTACACCTTC

v_gene: TRBV28
j_gene: TRBJ1-2
d_gene: .
abundance: .
CDR3aa: CASSLRGMGTTSNTLTF
CDR3nt: TGTGCCAGCAGTTTAAGGGGAATGGGGACTACATCAAATACCCTTACCTTC

v_gene: TRBV5-6
j_gene: TRBJ2-5
d_gene: .
abundance: .
CDR3aa: CASSLVGGHHQETQYF
CDR3nt: TGTGCCAGCAGCTTGGTCGGGGGCCATCATCAAGAGACCCAGTACTTC

v_gene: TRBV2
j_gene: TRBJ1-1
d_gene: .
abundance: .
CDR3aa: CASIETANTEAFF
CDR3nt: TGTGCCAGCATCGAGACCGCGAACACTGAAGCTTTCTTT

v_gene: TRBV9
j_gene: TRBJ2-6
d_gene: TRBD1
abundance: .
CDR3aa: CASTSGTGAGANVLTF
CDR3nt: TGTGCCAGCACCTCCGGGACAGGGGCAGGGGCCAACGTCCTGACTTTC

v_gene: TRBV18
j_gene: TRBJ1-1
d_gene: .
abundance: once
CDR3aa: CASSTQRQDTEAFF
CDR3nt: TGTGCCAGCTCAACCCAGAGACAAGACACTGAAGCTTTCTTT

v_gene: TRBV7-3
j_gene: TRBJ2-2
d_gene: .
abundance: once
CDR3aa: CASSLQPLSSGTDTGELFF
CDR3nt: TGTGCCAGCAGCTTACAACCCCTCAGTAGCGGAACTGACACCGGGGAGCTGTTTTTT

v_gene: TRBV4-1
j_gene: TRBJ1-5
d_gene: .
abundance: .
CDR3aa: CASSQEGRRGTINQPQHF
CDR3nt: TGCGCCAGCAGCCAAGAAGGGCGCAGGGGCACTATCAATCAGCCCCAGCATTTT